The 5 T cell receptor beta chains below were found in one sample sequenced in a study of TIL therapy for anti-PD-1-resistant metastatic lung cancer. The sample's time point: pre-treatment sample, taken before nivolumab and TIL therapy. Sequencing used immunoSEQ v3. Here immunoSEQ multiplex PCR was the method, and the copy in TCRdb shows in-frame clones only, minus some. This repertoire shows 55,000 to 65,000 clones, 55% to 70% found once; its top ten account for around 6.1%. The source was blood, collected at baseline. The receptors come from a person between 25 and 79 years old with non-small cell lung cancer.

The chain uses TRBV6-1 and TRBJ1-1, with no clear D. Germline V gene sequence: CDR1 MNHNS, CDR2 SASEGT. V lost 4 bases to trimming and J lost 11 bases, with 20 bases between them. This CDR3 is built from 14 residues. The CDR3, as DNA: TGTGCCAGCAGTGGGCATGGGCTCTCAGGCGCCGCTTTCTTT. Translated, it gives CASSGHGLSGAAFF.

The rearrangement uses TRBV2 and TRBJ2-7, with D possibly matching TRBD1 (6 bases). Germline V gene lookup returns CDR1 SNHLY and CDR2 FYNNEI. The length of the CDR3 is 12 residues. V lost 5 bases and J lost 3, with 8 bases in between. The CDR3 reads CASSKQGYEQYF. The CDR3 nucleotides read TGTGCCAGCAGTAAACAGGGCTACGAGCAGTACTTC.

The CDR3 region has the DNA TGCGCCAGCAGTGAATGGGACACCCCCTACGAGCAGTACTTC. It specifies CASSEWDTPYEQYF. This chain joins TRBV10-2 and TRBJ2-7; D may be TRBD1 (6 bases). V was shortened by 3 bases and J by 2 bases, with 11 bases between the two germline ends. Germline CDR1 WSHSY, CDR2 SAAADI. The CDR3 runs to 14 residues.

The chain couples TRBV14 to TRBJ2-7; either TRBD1 or TRBD2 may fit D (5 bases each). CDR3 length: 16 amino acids. Germline CDR1 and CDR2: SGHDN and FVKESK. V was clipped by 1 base and J by 2 bases, with 15 bases between them. This CDR3 is CASSQAGLAVTYEQYF. CDR3 nucleotide sequence: TGTGCCAGCAGCCAAGCAGGGCTAGCAGTGACCTACGAGCAGTACTTC.

The chain links TRBV2 to TRBJ2-7; 7 bases align to TRBD1. The V gene's germline CDR1 is SNHLY and CDR2 FYNNEI. V lost 6 bases to trimming and J lost 3 bases; unmatched junction nucleotides: 8. This CDR3 comprises 14 residues. In nucleotides, the CDR3 is TGTGCCAGCAGCGAGACAGGGCTGGGCTACGAGCAGTACTTC. It specifies CASSETGLGYEQYF.